This T cell receptor (beta chain) derives from a study of T cells in Graves' hyperthyroidism and ophthalmopathy. Regions amplified from RNA transcripts were the TCR beta CDR3 regions. Primed by the HTBI set, a first-round RT-PCR was run on the TCR CDR3. In TCRdb, the multiplex PCR reads were re-called with MiXCR into one record per CDR3 protein. The table shows approximately 600,000 distinct CDR3 sequences, with around 20% occurring only once. This CDR3 contains 15 residues. Germline CDR1 SGHDT, CDR2 YYEEEE. V lost 2 bases to trimming and J lost 0 bases, with 9 bases between them. This clonotype was sampled from a man between 25 and 39 years old with Graves' ophthalmopathy. Sequencing was done on a sample of blood. This chain connects TRBV5-6 to TRBJ2-1, with no clear D. The CDR3 loop reads CASSLPLASYNEQFF. CDR3 in DNA: TGTGCCAGCAGCTTACCCCTGGCCTCCTACAATGAGCAGTTCTTC.